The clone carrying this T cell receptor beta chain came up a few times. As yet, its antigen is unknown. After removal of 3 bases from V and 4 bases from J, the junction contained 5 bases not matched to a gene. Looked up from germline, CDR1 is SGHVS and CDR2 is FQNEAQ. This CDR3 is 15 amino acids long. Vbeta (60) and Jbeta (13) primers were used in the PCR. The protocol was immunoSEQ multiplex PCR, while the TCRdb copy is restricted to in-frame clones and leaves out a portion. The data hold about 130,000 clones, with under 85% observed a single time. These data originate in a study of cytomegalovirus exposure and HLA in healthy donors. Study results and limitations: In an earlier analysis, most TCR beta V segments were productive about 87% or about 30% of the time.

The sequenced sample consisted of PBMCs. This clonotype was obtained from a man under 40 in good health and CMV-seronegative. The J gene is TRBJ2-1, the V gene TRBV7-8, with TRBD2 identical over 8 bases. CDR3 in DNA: TGTGCCAGCAGCTTGGGGCGGGGGGTTTACAATGAGCAGTTCTTC. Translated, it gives CASSLGRGVYNEQFF.